Sequencing of this TCR beta chain was carried out in a study of early T cells in non-severe SARS-CoV-2 infection. V lost 5 bases and J 4 bases, leaving 11 bases between the germline ends. The CDR3 covers 12 residues. The germline CDR1 and CDR2 sequences are SQVTM and ANQGSEA. Individual cDNA molecules were tagged with unique molecular identifiers. TCRdb reprocessed the 5' RACE reads via MiXCR and lists one record per CDR3 protein. The sample holds 98,000 or so distinct CDR3 sequences, about 12% seen once. Worth noting for this clonotype: As yet, its antigen is unknown.

The study's findings and limits: Comparison of clonotypes with VDJdb favored anti-spike CD8 responses while missing private and CD4 specificities.

The rearrangement links TRBV29-1 to TRBJ2-5; D is unclear. The clonotype originates from an adult who was a healthcare worker with PCR-confirmed SARS-CoV-2 infection or an uninfected control (not recorded which). The sample consisted of whole blood. The DNA of the CDR3 is TGCAGCGTTTGGACGCCCCGAGAGACCCAGTACTTC. Translating gives CSVWTPRETQYF.